The 7 T cell receptor beta chains presented below share a single source sample, sequenced in a study of Ad26.COV2.S vaccination and SARS-CoV-2 variants. The data were produced by immunoSEQ multiplex PCR, yet TCRdb's version contains in-frame clones alone and is incomplete. In the table there are hundreds of thousands of clones, around 88% of which are singletons. Treatment indicated: some 19 received Ad26.COV2.S at low or high dose, single or two shots; roughly 5 received placebo; per-sample allocation not given. Collection of the samples took place on day 63 after the first injection of vaccine or placebo. The sequencing here drew on peripheral blood, taken in a trial of Ad26.COV2.S vaccine versus placebo. The source of these receptors is a person between 18 and 60 years old who received the Ad26.COV2.S COVID-19 vaccine or a placebo.

The gene calls are TRBV7-2 and TRBJ1-6, with 7 bases identical to TRBD1. Germline values: CDR1 SGHTA, CDR2 FQGNSA. The ends lost 5 bases at V and 5 bases at J; junction bases unmatched: 6. The CDR3 is 15 residues long. CDR3 sequence reads: CASSPRDSNNSPLHF. In nucleotides, the CDR3 is TGTGCCAGCAGCCCCCGGGACAGTAATAATTCACCCCTCCACTTT.

The rearrangement uses TRBV5-6 and TRBJ1-6; no clear D gene. V dropped 0 bases and J dropped 9 bases, with 10 bases sitting between them. Germline V CDR1 and CDR2: SGHDT, YYEEEE. The CDR3 loop spans 14 amino acids. This chain's CDR3 is CASSLVAIASPLHF. The CDR3 DNA reads TGTGCCAGCAGCTTGGTTGCCATAGCTTCACCCCTCCACTTT.

The rearrangement uses TRBV29-1 and TRBJ2-3; no definite D call. Looked up from germline, CDR1 is SQVTM and CDR2 is ANQGSEA. Between the trimmed V and J ends, which lost 5 bases and 0 bases, there was a span of 6 bases. The CDR3 is 12 amino acids. CDR3 bases: TGCAGCGTTAAGATTAGCACAGATACGCAGTATTTT. Its translation is CSVKISTDTQYF.

This chain links TRBV12-3 or TRBV12-4 with TRBJ1-5; tentatively, D is TRBD1 (5 bases). Trimming stripped 3 bases from V and 4 bases from J, with 7 bases between. This CDR3 has 13 amino acids. CDR3 sequence: CASSFRENQPQHF. For the CDR3, the DNA is TGTGCCAGCAGTTTCAGGGAAAATCAGCCCCAGCATTTT.

V gene TRBV3-1 (or the pseudogene TRBV3-2) combines with J gene TRBJ1-1; D not resolved. CDR1 is LGHDT, CDR2 YNNKEL, per germline (reference sequence). Trimming shortened V by 2 bases and J by 3 bases, and 7 bases separated the two germline ends. This CDR3 has 13 residues. The CDR3 protein is CASSQLVDTEAFF. The CDR3 DNA is TGTGCCAGCAGCCAACTGGTTGACACTGAAGCTTTCTTT.

J is TRBJ1-1 and V is TRBV6-2 or TRBV6-3; D is uncertain. The CDR3 sequence is 14 residues long. The V gene lost 5 bases and the J gene lost 6 bases, with 16 bases spanning the gap. CDR1 and CDR2 from the germline V gene are MNHEY and SVGEGT. CDR3 coding DNA: TGTGCCAGCAGTCCCGCCGGCCTAGGATCTGAAGCTTTCTTT. Protein product: CASSPAGLGSEAFF.

The chain is built from TRBV5-1 and TRBJ1-2; 9 bases map to TRBD1. The CDR3 is 14 residues long. Germline values: CDR1 SGHRS, CDR2 YFSETQ. The junction had 3 bases not matched to a gene; V was cut back by 2 bases and J by 4 bases. CDR3 in DNA: TGCGCCAGCAGCTTTGACAGGGGGGTCTATGGCTACACCTTC. Translation: CASSFDRGVYGYTF.